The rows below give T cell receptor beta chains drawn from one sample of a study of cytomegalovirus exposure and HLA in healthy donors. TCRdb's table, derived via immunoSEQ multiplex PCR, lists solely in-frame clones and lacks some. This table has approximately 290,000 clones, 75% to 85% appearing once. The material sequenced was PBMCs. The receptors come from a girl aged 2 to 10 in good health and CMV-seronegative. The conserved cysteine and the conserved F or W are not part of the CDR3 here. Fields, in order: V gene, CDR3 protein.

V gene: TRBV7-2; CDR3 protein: ASSPLRTSGGADTQY
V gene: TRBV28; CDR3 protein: ASRQDPSNQPQH
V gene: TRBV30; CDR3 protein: AWTGGAEAF
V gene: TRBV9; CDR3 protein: ASSVDGREDSPLH
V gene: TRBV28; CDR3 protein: ASRYRDRGKQPQH
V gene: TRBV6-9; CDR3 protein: ASSFPGQGDYEQY
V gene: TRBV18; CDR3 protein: ASSREQGTRYPYEQY
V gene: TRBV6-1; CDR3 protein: ASSEGQGDTQY
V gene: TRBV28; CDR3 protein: ASSLNSGTGNSPLH
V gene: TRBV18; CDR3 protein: ASSPPTLNTEAF
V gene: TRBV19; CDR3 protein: ASADLGGVYGYT
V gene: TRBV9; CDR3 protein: ASSVDRDTDTQY
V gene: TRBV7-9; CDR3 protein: ASTGQKNIQY
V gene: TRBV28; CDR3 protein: ASSLEGTQPQH
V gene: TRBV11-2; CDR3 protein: ASSLQGRARPHEQY
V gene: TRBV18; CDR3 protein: ASSPLAYSSGANVLT
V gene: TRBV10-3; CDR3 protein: AITKTGVSSYNEQF
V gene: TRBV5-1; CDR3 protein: ASSLVGSTEAF
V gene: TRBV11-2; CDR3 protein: ASSLQGNYGYT
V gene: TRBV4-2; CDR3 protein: ASSQTVGGGRSHEQY
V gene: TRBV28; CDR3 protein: ASTMGVVGASLGYT
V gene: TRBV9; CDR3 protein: ASSVDGQGGDEQF
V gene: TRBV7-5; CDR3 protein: ARSVIWTEYNQPQH
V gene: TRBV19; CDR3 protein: ASSIEGYGYT
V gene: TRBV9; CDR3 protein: ASSVAGGVNEQF
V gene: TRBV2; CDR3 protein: ASSASGGLGTEAF
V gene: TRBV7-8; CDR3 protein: ASRIGTRTNEKLF
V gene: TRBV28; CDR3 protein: ASSLGGLEAF
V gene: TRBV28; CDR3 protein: ASSFGATNEKLF
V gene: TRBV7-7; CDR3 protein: ASSLTGGSDTQY
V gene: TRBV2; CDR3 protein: ASSEEGGGNSPLH
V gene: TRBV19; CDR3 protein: ASSGTENSPLH
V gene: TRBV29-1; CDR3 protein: SVTFSGSQQETQY
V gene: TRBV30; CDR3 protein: AWGQGAREQY
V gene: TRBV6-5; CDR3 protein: ASSRGLAGTDTQY
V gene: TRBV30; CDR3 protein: AWTRGVYGYT
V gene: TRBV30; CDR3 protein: AWSEQYTGELF
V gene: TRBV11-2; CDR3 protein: ASSLDVLAGGPFKNIQY
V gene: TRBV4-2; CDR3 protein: ASSQEASGREEF
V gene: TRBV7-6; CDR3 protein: ASSLARTEMNTEAF
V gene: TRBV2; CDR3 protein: ASQVEANTEAF
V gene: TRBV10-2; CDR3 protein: ASGGYTEAF
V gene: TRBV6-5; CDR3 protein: ASSPAGLNTEAF
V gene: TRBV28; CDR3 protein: ASSFSGGDNEQF
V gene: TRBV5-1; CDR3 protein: ASSFLVGDTGELF
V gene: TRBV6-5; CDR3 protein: ASARGETQY
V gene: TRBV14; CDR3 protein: ASSQDRFVQGGTEAF
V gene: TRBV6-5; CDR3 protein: ASSYQTANTEAF
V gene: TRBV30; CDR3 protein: AWSAAGLSNQPQH
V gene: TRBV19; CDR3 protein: ASSRPGQGNSPLH
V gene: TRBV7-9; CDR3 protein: ASSYTGLAGYNEQF
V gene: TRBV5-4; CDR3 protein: ASSSFSGNTNEQF
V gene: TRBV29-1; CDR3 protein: SVEDGLAGSYEQY
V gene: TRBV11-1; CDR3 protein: ASSFREGLLGGEQF
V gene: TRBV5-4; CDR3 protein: ASSLQGREGGYT